This T cell receptor beta chain was profiled in a study of T-cell reconstitution after alpha-beta-depleted transplantation in children. Preparing the TCRbeta library involved the use of unique molecular identifiers. TCRdb re-called the PCR reads through MiXCR, storing one row per CDR3 protein. The profile shows approximately 640,000 distinct CDR3 sequences, around a sixth of them singletons. This clonotype was observed a single time. V shed 5 bases and J 8 bases; nucleotides not matched to a gene: 12. This CDR3 is 14 amino acids long. Germline CDR1 reads DFQATT; CDR2 reads SNEGSKA (reference sequence).

The specimen comprised PBMCs from the stem cell graft donor, sampled from the stem cell graft. The clonotype comes from a human donor who donated a stem cell graft to a child with acute myeloid leukemia. The chain is built from TRBV20-1 and TRBJ2-3, with 8 bases identical to TRBD1. In DNA, the CDR3 is TGCAGTGCTTCTTATCCCGGGACAGGAGGTACGCAGTATTTT. Amino acids: CSASYPGTGGTQYF.